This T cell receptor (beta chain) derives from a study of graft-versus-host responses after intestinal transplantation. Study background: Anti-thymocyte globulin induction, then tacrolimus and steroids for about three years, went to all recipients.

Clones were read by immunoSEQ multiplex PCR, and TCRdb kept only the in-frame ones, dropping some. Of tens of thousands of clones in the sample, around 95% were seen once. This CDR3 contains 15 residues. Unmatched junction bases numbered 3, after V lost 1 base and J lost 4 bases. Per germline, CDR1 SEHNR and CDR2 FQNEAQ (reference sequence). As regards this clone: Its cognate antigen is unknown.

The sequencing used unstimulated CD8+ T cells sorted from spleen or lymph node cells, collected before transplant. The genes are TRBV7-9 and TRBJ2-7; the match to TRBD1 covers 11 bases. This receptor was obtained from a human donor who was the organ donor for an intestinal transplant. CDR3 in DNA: TGTGCCAGCAGCTTAGAGGACAGGGGGCAGTACGAGCAGTACTTC. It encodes CASSLEDRGQYEQYF.